This TCR beta chain was retrieved from a study of identical twins. The CDR3 length is 17 residues. Unmatched junction bases numbered 7, after V lost 4 bases and J lost 0 bases. Germline assignment: CDR1 KGHDR and CDR2 SFDVKD. TCRdb called the 5' RACE reads again in MiXCR, with one record for every CDR3 protein. The data show some 1,700,000 distinct CDR3 sequences, with roughly a third seen just once and about 0.3% held by the top ten. The receptor comes from a newborn girl in good health. The chain links TRBV24-1 to TRBJ1-5; 8 positions match TRBD1. Sequenced material: cord blood. CDR3 DNA sequence: TGTGCCACCAGTGACAGTGGACAGGGAAATAGCAATCAGCCCCAGCATTTT. Protein sequence: CATSDSGQGNSNQPQHF.